Below, 30 T cell receptor beta chains from the same sample are listed, as sequenced in a study of T cells in Graves' hyperthyroidism and ophthalmopathy. From RNA transcripts, TCR beta CDR3 regions were amplified. HTBI primers were the set used in a first-round RT-PCR of the TCR CDR3. TCRdb processed the multiplex PCR reads anew with MiXCR; each CDR3 protein has one entry. The sample yields approximately 400,000 distinct CDR3 sequences, approximately 14% seen once. The source material was blood. The origin of the receptors is a young woman with Graves' hyperthyroidism.

This clonotype was counted only a few times. This chain connects TRBV9 to TRBJ2-2, with D perhaps matching TRBD2 (6 bases). Germline V gene data show CDR1 as SGDLS and CDR2 as YYNGEE. Trimming stripped 1 base from V and 1 base from J, with 17 bases between. The CDR3 extends over 18 amino acids. For the CDR3, the DNA is TGTGCCAGCAGCGTAACTCTCGGGATTAGCGGGAACACCGGGGAGCTGTTTTTT. This translates into CASSVTLGISGNTGELFF.

There are a few counts of this clonotype. The V gene is TRBV7-8, the J gene TRBJ2-1, with 15 bases fitting TRBD2. CDR3 length: 20 amino acids. Germline assignment: CDR1 SGHVS and CDR2 FQNEAQ. J gave up 4 bases and V 6 bases, and 16 bases lay outside the gene matches. The CDR3 region is CASRSGGLAGGLADYNEQFF. The DNA of the CDR3 is TGTGCCAGCAGATCGGGGGGACTAGCGGGAGGTTTGGCCGATTACAATGAGCAGTTCTTC.

The sample holds many counts of this clonotype. The rearrangement uses TRBV29-1 and TRBJ1-1; no definite D call. The germline V and J ends were trimmed by 4 bases and 8 bases, with 11 bases remaining between them. CDR1 is SQVTM, CDR2 ANQGSEA, per germline. This CDR3 comprises 11 residues. Here the CDR3 DNA reads TGCAGCGTTGGCCGGGGATGGGAAGCTTTCTTT. It codes for CSVGRGWEAFF.

This clonotype was observed many times. The chain links TRBV20-1 to TRBJ1-5; TRBD1 matches 7 bases. The CDR3 has 13 amino acids. V was pared by 5 bases and J by 6 bases, with 7 bases of the junction left unmatched. CDR1 DFQATT and CDR2 SNEGSKA come from the germline V gene (reference sequence). CDR3 loop: CSARTGEGQPQHF. CDR3 bases: TGCAGTGCTCGTACAGGGGAAGGTCAGCCCCAGCATTTT.

This sequence joins TRBV2 and TRBJ1-5; no firm D call. The CDR3 has 13 amino acids. V was clipped by 8 bases and J by 3 bases, with 11 bases between them. Germline values: CDR1 SNHLY, CDR2 FYNNEI. CDR3 residues: CASRTATNQPQHF. The CDR3 bases are TGTGCCAGCCGTACCGCAACCAATCAGCCCCAGCATTTT.

This clonotype was counted many times. The chain employs TRBV20-1 and TRBJ1-1, with TRBD1 as a possible D gene (5 bases). Per germline, CDR1 DFQATT and CDR2 SNEGSKA (reference sequence). Deletions cut 6 bases from V and 0 bases from J, with 11 bases between. The CDR3 sequence is 13 residues long. The CDR3 is CSALGPLNTEAFF. CDR3 coding DNA: TGCAGTGCGCTGGGACCCCTGAACACTGAAGCTTTCTTT.

Only a few counts were recorded for this clonotype. The chain couples TRBV18 to TRBJ2-3; D gene ambiguous. Germline V gene data show CDR1 as KGHSH and CDR2 as LQKENI. Deletions cut 3 bases from V and 11 bases from J, with 21 bases between. The CDR3 is 15 amino acids. The CDR3 loop is CASSPLIGVLPEQYF. CDR3 in DNA: TGTGCCAGCTCACCGCTTATAGGCGTCCTTCCTGAGCAGTATTTT.

This clonotype was seen repeatedly, ten times or more. The chain combines TRBV5-1 with TRBJ1-1; weak D call: TRBD1 (5 bases). Trimming removed 6 bases from V and 0 bases from J, with 15 bases in between. Germline CDR1 and CDR2: SGHRS and YFSETQ. This CDR3 is 15 amino acids long. The CDR3 protein is CASKVEGTMNTEAFF. DNA of the CDR3: TGCGCCAGCAAAGTAGAGGGGACGATGAACACTGAAGCTTTCTTT.

The V call is TRBV19, the J call TRBJ2-1; 7 nucleotides align to TRBD2. V lost 0 bases, J lost 9 bases, and 2 bases stayed unmatched. This CDR3 region has 13 residues. Germline loops: CDR1 LNHDA, CDR2 SQIVND (reference sequence). The CDR3 sequence is CASSIDGGSEQFF. The CDR3 DNA reads TGTGCCAGTAGTATAGACGGGGGGTCTGAGCAGTTCTTC.

This clonotype was counted many times. The chain couples TRBV28 to TRBJ1-5; D unresolved. V was trimmed by 5 bases and J by 2 bases, leaving 16 bases between them. The CDR3 consists of 16 residues. Germline CDR1 is MDHEN and CDR2 is SYDVKM. The CDR3 sequence: CASSPLPFRGNQPQHF. The DNA for the CDR3 is TGTGCCAGCAGTCCCCTCCCGTTTAGAGGCAATCAGCCCCAGCATTTT.

This clonotype appeared a few times. The chain carries TRBV2 and TRBJ2-7; D remains unclear. CDR1 and CDR2 (germline): SNHLY, FYNNEI. The CDR3 totals 11 residues. V lost 6 bases and J 9 bases, leaving 12 bases between the germline ends. The CDR3 reads CASSFDAWQYF. DNA of the CDR3: TGTGCCAGCAGCTTCGATGCTTGGCAGTACTTC.

J is TRBJ2-5 and V is TRBV6-2 or TRBV6-3; D possibly matches TRBD1 or TRBD2 (5 bases each). CDR3 length: 14 residues. Germline lookup yields CDR1 MNHEY and CDR2 SVGEGT. V dropped 5 bases and J dropped 5 bases, with 15 bases sitting between them. The CDR3 DNA reads as TGTGCCAGCAGTCCCCGGATAGGGACGGAGACCCAGTACTTC. Amino acids: CASSPRIGTETQYF.

In this sample, this clonotype turned up many times. The rearrangement links TRBV28 to TRBJ1-1; D is possibly TRBD1 (5 bases). The length of the CDR3 is 14 residues. Between the trimmed V and J ends, which lost 7 bases and 1 base, there was a span of 13 bases. Germline CDR1 and CDR2: MDHEN and SYDVKM. CDR3 bases: TGTGCCAGCAAACCAGGAGGGGAGAACACTGAAGCTTTCTTT. Translated: CASKPGGENTEAFF. Looking up the rest from reference TRBV28 and TRBJ1-1 gives the full variable domain: DVKVTQSSRYLVKRTGEKVFLECVQDMDHENMFWYRQDPGLGLRLIYFSYDVKMKEKGDIPEGYSVSREKKERFSLILESASTNQTSMYLCASKPGGENTEAFFGQGTRLTVV.

The chain recombines TRBV15 with TRBJ1-5; 9 bases are a match to TRBD1. This CDR3 region has 16 residues. The junction had 12 bases not matched to a gene; V was cut back by 0 bases and J by 12 bases. Germline CDR1 is LNHNV and CDR2 is YYDKDF (reference sequence). For the CDR3, the DNA is TGTGCCACCAGCAGAGATCGAGACAGGGGGTTCATTCTCCAGCATTTT. This gives the protein CATSRDRDRGFILQHF.

In its sample, this clonotype was seen many times. The chain joins TRBV6-1 to TRBJ1-5; D gene uncertain. CDR3 size: 15 residues. The V gene's germline CDR1 is MNHNS and CDR2 SASEGT. V lost 3 bases, J lost 6 bases, and 15 bases lay in between. The CDR3 bases are TGTGCCAGCAGTGACACAGTTCTTCGGACTCAGCCCCAGCATTTT. Its protein product is CASSDTVLRTQPQHF.

Concerning this clonotype itself: This may arise from a read error, as a much more abundant clone is one base away. The rearrangement uses TRBV2 and TRBJ1-4; D uncertain. Per germline, CDR1 SNHLY and CDR2 FYNNEI. The CDR3 sequence is 14 residues long. CDR3 DNA sequence: TGTACCAGCAGTGATTGGGGTCCCAATGAAAAACTGTTTTTT. It specifies CTSSDWGPNEKLFF.

This chain connects TRBV15 to TRBJ2-7; D gene uncertain. CDR3 size: 15 residues. Germline loops: CDR1 LNHNV, CDR2 YYDKDF (reference sequence). V was cut by 1 base and J by 4 bases, with 14 bases left in between. DNA for the CDR3: TGTGCCACCAGCAGAGTTAGCCCCCCGGAATACGAGCAGTACTTC. This sequence encodes CATSRVSPPEYEQYF.

V is TRBV19 and J is TRBJ2-1, with D perhaps matching TRBD1 (6 bases). The V and J ends lost 5 bases and 12 bases respectively, with 14 bases between them. This CDR3 has 12 amino acids. Germline V gene sequence: CDR1 LNHDA, CDR2 SQIVND (reference sequence). CDR3 sequence reads: CASSPPRGWQFF. The CDR3 bases are TGTGCCAGTAGTCCCCCCAGGGGATGGCAGTTCTTC.

This clonotype has only a few counts. This sequence joins TRBV19 and TRBJ1-5, with 7 bases identical to TRBD1. The junction had 6 bases not matched to a gene; V was cut back by 5 bases and J by 8 bases. This CDR3 region has 13 residues. In germline, CDR1 is LNHDA, CDR2 SQIVND (reference sequence). CDR3 coding DNA: TGTGCCAGTAGTGACAGGGATTGGGAGCCCCAGCATTTT. This codes for CASSDRDWEPQHF.

This clonotype was found a few times. The chain carries TRBV20-1 and TRBJ1-5; TRBD1 agrees at 9 bases. Germline V CDR1 and CDR2: DFQATT, SNEGSKA (reference sequence). With V trimmed by 5 bases and J by 7 bases, 9 bases remained unmatched. This CDR3 has 14 amino acids. CDR3 sequence (DNA): TGCAGTGCTGTCGCCGGGACAGGGTACCAGCCCCAGCATTTT. Its translation: CSAVAGTGYQPQHF.

This chain uses TRBV20-1 with TRBJ1-1, with D perhaps TRBD1 (6 bases). This CDR3 spans 14 amino acids. Trimming left V 4 bases short and J 6 bases short, with 18 bases between. The germline V gene encodes CDR1 DFQATT and CDR2 SNEGSKA (reference sequence). In nucleotides, the CDR3 is TGCAGTGCTATTCGATACAGGGAGTACTCTGAAGCTTTCTTT. It specifies CSAIRYREYSEAFF.

The sample holds many counts of this clonotype. This chain links TRBV20-1 with TRBJ2-7; TRBD1 agrees at 7 bases. CDR3 size: 15 residues. The V and J ends lost 2 bases and 5 bases, in that order; junction bases with no gene match: 12. CDR1 is DFQATT, CDR2 SNEGSKA, per germline (reference sequence). The CDR3 nucleotides read TGCAGTGCTAGACCAGCCCTAATAGGACAGGACGAGCAGTACTTC. Translating gives CSARPALIGQDEQYF.

This clonotype was counted many times. This chain uses TRBV20-1 with TRBJ1-2; 7 nucleotides align to TRBD1. Germline assignment: CDR1 DFQATT and CDR2 SNEGSKA (reference sequence). This CDR3 has 12 amino acids. V dropped 5 bases and J dropped 2; count of bases not matched to a gene: 2. CDR3: CSASTGNYGYTF. The DNA of the CDR3 is TGCAGTGCTTCGACAGGGAACTATGGCTACACCTTC.

The V and J genes are TRBV7-9 and TRBJ2-3; possibly TRBD1 or TRBD2 for D (5 bases each). Germline CDR1 reads SEHNR; CDR2 reads FQNEAQ (reference sequence). The germline V and J ends were trimmed by 4 bases and 3 bases, with 11 bases remaining between them. This CDR3 is built from 14 residues. CDR3 residues: CASSSGPSTDTQYF. The CDR3, as DNA: TGTGCCAGCAGCTCGGGACCCTCGACAGATACGCAGTATTTT.

This clonotype was seen more than once but under ten times. The chain has TRBV19 and TRBJ1-1, with D possibly being TRBD1 (6 bases). Germline V gene data show CDR1 as LNHDA and CDR2 as SQIVND (reference sequence). The germline V and J ends were trimmed by 3 bases and 1 base, with 12 bases remaining between them. The CDR3 is made up of 15 amino acids. CDR3 sequence reads: CASSIRGQRNTEAFF. CDR3 bases: TGTGCCAGTAGTATTCGTGGACAGCGGAACACTGAAGCTTTCTTT.

This clonotype was counted between two and nine times. J is TRBJ2-1 and V is TRBV27; 10 bases align to TRBD1. Germline V CDR1 and CDR2: MNHEY, SMNVEV (reference sequence). This CDR3 has 17 residues. J lost 4 bases, V lost 4 bases, and 10 bases had no gene match. The CDR3 sequence is CASSSAEDRGTYNEQFF. The CDR3 DNA is TGTGCCAGCAGTTCGGCGGAGGACAGGGGGACTTACAATGAGCAGTTCTTC.

This clonotype is deemed medium-sized (0.01 to 0.1%). V gene TRBV7-2 combines with J gene TRBJ2-7, with 9 nucleotides matching TRBD2. Germline V gene data show CDR1 as SGHTA and CDR2 as FQGNSA. The CDR3 spans 14 residues. V trimming: 4 bases; J trimming: 5 bases; junction bases outside the gene matches: 6. CDR3 region: CASSSGSGGDEQYF. As DNA, the CDR3 is TGTGCCAGCAGCTCGGGTAGCGGGGGCGACGAGCAGTACTTC.

This clonotype was counted many times. The chain recombines TRBV2 with TRBJ1-1; 10 nucleotides align to TRBD1. The CDR3 loop spans 12 amino acids. V lost 5 bases to trimming and J lost 10 bases; unmatched junction nucleotides: 4. CDR1 and CDR2 from the germline V gene are SNHLY and FYNNEI. The CDR3 loop reads CASSRQGAGAFF. The CDR3 coding sequence is TGTGCCAGCAGTAGACAGGGGGCAGGAGCTTTCTTT.

In its sample, this clonotype was seen once. This chain links TRBV6-1 with TRBJ2-3; D ambiguous. Germline CDR1 and CDR2: MNHNS and SASEGT. V gave up 7 bases and J gave up 2 bases, with 19 bases separating them. CDR3 length: 16 amino acids. CDR3 residues: CASTPWAVANTDTQYF. CDR3 nucleotides: TGTGCCAGCACCCCTTGGGCCGTCGCTAACACAGATACGCAGTATTTT.

The J gene is TRBJ2-3, the V gene TRBV6-1; the match to TRBD2 covers 16 bases. In germline, CDR1 is MNHNS, CDR2 SASEGT. This CDR3 is 19 amino acids long. The V and J ends lost 7 bases and 6 bases, in that order; junction bases with no gene match: 16. CDR3: CASNPGTSGRAIQSDTQYF. The CDR3 DNA is TGTGCCAGCAACCCCGGGACTAGCGGGAGGGCCATTCAGTCGGATACGCAGTATTTT.